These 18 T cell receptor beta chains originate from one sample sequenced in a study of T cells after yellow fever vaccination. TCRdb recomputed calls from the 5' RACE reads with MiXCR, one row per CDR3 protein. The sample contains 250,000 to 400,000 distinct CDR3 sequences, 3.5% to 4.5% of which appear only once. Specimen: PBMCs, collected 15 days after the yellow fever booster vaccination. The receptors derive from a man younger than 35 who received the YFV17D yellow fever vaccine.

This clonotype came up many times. CDR3 amino acids: CASSSTAGGGKTQYF. The CDR3 nucleotides are TGTGCCAGCAGCTCTACCGCGGGCGGGGGGAAGACCCAGTACTTC. This chain joins TRBV3-1 and TRBJ2-5; 8 bases align to TRBD2. V gave up 5 bases and J gave up 6 bases; unmatched junction bases: 11. Germline V gives CDR1 LGHDT, CDR2 YNNKEL (reference sequence). CDR3 length: 15 residues.

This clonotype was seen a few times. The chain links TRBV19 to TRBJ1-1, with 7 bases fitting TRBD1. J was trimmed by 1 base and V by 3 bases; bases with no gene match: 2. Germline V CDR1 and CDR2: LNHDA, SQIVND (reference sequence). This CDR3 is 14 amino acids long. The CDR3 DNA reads TGTGCCAGTAGTATGGGACAGCCGAACACTGAAGCTTTCTTT. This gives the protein CASSMGQPNTEAFF.

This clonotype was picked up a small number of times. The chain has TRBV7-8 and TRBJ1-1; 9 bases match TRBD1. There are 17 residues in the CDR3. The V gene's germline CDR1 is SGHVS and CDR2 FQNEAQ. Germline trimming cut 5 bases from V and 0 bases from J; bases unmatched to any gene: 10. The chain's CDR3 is CASSVGQGRGLNTEAFF. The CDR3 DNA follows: TGTGCCAGCAGCGTGGGACAGGGACGGGGATTGAACACTGAAGCTTTCTTT. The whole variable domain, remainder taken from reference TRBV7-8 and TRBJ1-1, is GAGVSQSPRYKVAKRGQDVALRCDPISGHVSLFWYQQALGQGPEFLTYFQNEAQLDKSGLPSDRFFAERPEGSVSTLKIQRTQQEDSAVYLCASSVGQGRGLNTEAFFGQGTRLTVV.

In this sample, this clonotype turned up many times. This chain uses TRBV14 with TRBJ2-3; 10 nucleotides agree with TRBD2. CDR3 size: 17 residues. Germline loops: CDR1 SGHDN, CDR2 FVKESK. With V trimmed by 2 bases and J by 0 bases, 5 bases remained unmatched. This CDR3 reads CASSQPRTSGSTDTQYF. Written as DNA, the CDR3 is TGTGCCAGCAGCCAACCCCGGACTAGCGGTAGCACAGATACGCAGTATTTT.

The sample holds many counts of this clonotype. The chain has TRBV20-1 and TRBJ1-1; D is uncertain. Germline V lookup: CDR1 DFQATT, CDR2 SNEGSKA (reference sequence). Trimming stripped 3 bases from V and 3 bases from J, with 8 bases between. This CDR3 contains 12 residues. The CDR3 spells CSARSGYTEAFF. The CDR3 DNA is TGCAGTGCTAGGTCCGGATACACTGAAGCTTTCTTT.

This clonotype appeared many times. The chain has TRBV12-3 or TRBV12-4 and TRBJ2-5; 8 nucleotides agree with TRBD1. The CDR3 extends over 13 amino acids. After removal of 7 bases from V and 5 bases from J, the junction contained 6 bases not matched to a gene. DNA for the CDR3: TGTGCCAGCACCCTCGGACAGGGTGAGACCCAGTACTTC. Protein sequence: CASTLGQGETQYF.

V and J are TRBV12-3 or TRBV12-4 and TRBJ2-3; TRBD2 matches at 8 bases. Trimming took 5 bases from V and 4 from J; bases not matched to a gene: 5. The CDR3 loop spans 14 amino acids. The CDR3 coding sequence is TGTGCCAGCAGTACCGCGGGGGGCCCAGATACGCAGTATTTT. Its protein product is CASSTAGGPDTQYF.

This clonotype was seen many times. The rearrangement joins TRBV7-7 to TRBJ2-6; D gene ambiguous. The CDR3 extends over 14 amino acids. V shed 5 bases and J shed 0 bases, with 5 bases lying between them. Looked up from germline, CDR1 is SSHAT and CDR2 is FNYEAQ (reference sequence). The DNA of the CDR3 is TGTGCCAGCAGCCCGAGCTCTGGGGCCAACGTCCTGACTTTC. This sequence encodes CASSPSSGANVLTF.

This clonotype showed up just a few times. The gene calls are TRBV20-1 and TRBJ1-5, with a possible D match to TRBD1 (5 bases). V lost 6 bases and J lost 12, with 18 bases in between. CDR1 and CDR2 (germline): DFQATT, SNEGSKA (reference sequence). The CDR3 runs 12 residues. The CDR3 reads CSARGQNPSQHF. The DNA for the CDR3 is TGCAGTGCCCGCGGACAAAATCCCAGCCAGCATTTT.

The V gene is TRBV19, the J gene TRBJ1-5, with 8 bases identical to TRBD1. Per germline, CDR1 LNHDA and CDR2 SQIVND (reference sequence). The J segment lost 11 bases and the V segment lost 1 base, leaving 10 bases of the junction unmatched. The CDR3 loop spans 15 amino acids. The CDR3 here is CASSIVPGGPPAQHF. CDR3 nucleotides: TGTGCCAGTAGTATAGTTCCAGGGGGCCCACCAGCCCAGCATTTT.

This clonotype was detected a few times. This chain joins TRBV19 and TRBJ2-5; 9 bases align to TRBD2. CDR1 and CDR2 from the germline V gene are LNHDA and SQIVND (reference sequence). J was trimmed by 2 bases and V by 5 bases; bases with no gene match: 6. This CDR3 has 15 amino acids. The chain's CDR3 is CASSPAAGGQETQYF. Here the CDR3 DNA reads TGTGCCAGTAGTCCCGCAGCGGGGGGTCAAGAGACCCAGTACTTC.

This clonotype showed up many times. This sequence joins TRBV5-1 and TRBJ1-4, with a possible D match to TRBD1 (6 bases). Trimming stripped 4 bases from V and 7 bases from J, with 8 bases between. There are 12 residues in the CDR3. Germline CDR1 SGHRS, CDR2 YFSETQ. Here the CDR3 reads CASSPQGEKLFF. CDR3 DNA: TGCGCCAGCAGCCCACAGGGTGAAAAACTGTTTTTT.

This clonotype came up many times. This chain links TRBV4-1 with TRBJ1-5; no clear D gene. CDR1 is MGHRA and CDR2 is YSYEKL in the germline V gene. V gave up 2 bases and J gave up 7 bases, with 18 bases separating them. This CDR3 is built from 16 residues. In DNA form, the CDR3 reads TGCGCCAGCAGCCAACTCCCACTCGGAGGGTGGCAGCCCCAGCATTTT. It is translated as CASSQLPLGGWQPQHF.

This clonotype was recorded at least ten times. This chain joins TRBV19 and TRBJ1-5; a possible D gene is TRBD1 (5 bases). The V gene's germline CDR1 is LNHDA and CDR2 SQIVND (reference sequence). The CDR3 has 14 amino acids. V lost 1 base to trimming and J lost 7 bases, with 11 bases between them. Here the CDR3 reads CASSIGAGLQPQHF. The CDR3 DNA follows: TGTGCCAGTAGTATAGGGGCAGGGCTCCAGCCCCAGCATTTT.

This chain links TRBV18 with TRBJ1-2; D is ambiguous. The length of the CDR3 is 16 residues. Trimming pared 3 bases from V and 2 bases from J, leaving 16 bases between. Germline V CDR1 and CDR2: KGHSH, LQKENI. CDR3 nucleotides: TGTGCCAGCTCACCGGCCGCCCTCATAGGAAACTATGGCTACACCTTC. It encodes CASSPAALIGNYGYTF.

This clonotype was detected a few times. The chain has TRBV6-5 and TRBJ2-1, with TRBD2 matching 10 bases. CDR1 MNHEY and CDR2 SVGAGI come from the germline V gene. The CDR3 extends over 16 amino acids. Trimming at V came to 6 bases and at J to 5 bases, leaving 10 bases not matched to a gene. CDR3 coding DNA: TGTGCCAGCAGACCGTTCTTAGCGGGGGGCCACAATGAGCAGTTCTTC. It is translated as CASRPFLAGGHNEQFF.

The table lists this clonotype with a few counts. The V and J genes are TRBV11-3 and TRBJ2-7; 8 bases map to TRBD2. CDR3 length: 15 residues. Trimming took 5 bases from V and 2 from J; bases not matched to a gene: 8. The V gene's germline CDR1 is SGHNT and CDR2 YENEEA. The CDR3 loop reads CASSRKAGATYEQYF. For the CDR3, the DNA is TGTGCCAGCAGCCGAAAAGCGGGGGCGACCTACGAGCAGTACTTC.

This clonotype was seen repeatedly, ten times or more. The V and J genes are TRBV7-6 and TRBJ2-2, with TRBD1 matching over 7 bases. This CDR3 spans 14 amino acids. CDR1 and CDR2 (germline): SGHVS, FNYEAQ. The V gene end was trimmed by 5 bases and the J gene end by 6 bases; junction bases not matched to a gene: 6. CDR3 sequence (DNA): TGTGCCAGCAGCCATGGACAGGTCTCCGGGGAGCTGTTTTTT. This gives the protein CASSHGQVSGELFF.